In this sample, the clone carrying this T cell receptor (beta chain) turned up a few times. The antigen is not known. One end of the junction varies from germline; a read error may be responsible. The CDR3 loop spans 10 amino acids. This specimen belongs to a study of T cell repertoires in cytomegalovirus infection. In TCRdb, the reads were re-called with MiXCR into one record per CDR3 protein. The table has 700,000 to 900,000 distinct CDR3 sequences, approximately 32% seen once. Material: cultured CD8+ T cells from PBMCs, obtained from culture after CMV antigen stimulation. The clonotype was recovered from a human donor in good health (CMV status not recorded). Some clones in this sample may be carry-over from other donors' samples. This chain links TRBV12-3 or TRBV12-4 with TRBJ1-2; weak D call: TRBD1 (5 bases). The CDR3 region is CASSLGDGDF. CDR3 sequence (DNA): TGTGCCAGCAGTTTAGGGGACGGGGACTTC.